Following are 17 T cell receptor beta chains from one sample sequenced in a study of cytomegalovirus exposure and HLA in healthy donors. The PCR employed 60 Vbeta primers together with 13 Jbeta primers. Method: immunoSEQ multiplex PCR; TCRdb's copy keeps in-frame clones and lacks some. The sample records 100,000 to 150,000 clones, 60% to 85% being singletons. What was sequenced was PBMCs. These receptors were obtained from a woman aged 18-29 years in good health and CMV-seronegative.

The CDR3 here is CASRPQGEEGYTF. The CDR3 nucleotides read TGTGCCAGCAGGCCCCAGGGCGAGGAAGGCTACACCTTC. This chain links TRBV6-5 with TRBJ1-2; perhaps TRBD1 as D (5 bases). V was trimmed by 6 bases and J by 8 bases, leaving 16 bases between them. Germline CDR1 and CDR2: MNHEY and SVGAGI. This CDR3 contains 13 residues.

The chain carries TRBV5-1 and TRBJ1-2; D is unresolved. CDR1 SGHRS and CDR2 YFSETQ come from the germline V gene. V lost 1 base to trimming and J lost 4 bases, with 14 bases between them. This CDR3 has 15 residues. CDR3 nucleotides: TGCGCCAGCAGCTTGATCGGAGTCGGTTTCTATGGCTACACCTTC. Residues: CASSLIGVGFYGYTF.

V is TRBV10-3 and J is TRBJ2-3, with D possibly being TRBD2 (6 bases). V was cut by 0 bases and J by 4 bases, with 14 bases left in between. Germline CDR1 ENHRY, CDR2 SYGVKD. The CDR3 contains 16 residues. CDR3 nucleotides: TGTGCCATCAGTGAGTCGCGGTTGCGGGGCGCAGATACGCAGTATTTT. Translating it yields CAISESRLRGADTQYF.

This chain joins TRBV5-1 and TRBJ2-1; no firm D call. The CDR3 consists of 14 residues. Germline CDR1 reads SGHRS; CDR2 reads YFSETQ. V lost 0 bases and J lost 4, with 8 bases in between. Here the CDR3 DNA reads TGCGCCAGCAGCTTGGCCGCGGTGTACAATGAGCAGTTCTTC. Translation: CASSLAAVYNEQFF. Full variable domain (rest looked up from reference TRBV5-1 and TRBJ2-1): KAGVTQTPRYLIKTRGQQVTLSCSPISGHRSVSWYQQTPGQGLQFLFEYFSETQRNKGNFPGRFSGRQFSNSRSEMNVSTLELGDSALYLCASSLAAVYNEQFFGPGTRLTVL.

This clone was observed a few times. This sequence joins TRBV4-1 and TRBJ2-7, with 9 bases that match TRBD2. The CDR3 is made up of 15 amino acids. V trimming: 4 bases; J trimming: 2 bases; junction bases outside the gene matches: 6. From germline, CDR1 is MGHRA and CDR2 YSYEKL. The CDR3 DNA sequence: TGCGCCAGCAGCCCGAATAGCGGGGGAACCTACGAGCAGTACTTC. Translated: CASSPNSGGTYEQYF.

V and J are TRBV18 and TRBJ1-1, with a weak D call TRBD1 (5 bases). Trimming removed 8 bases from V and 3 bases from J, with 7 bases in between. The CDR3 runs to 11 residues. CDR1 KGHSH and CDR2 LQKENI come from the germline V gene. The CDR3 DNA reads TGTGCCAGCAAGGGGTACACTGAAGCTTTCTTT. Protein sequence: CASKGYTEAFF. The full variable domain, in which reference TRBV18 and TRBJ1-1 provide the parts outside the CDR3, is NAGVMQNPRHLVRRRGQEARLRCSPMKGHSHVYWYRQLPEEGLKFMVYLQKENIIDESGMPKERFSAEFPKEGPSILRIQQVVRGDSAAYFCASKGYTEAFFGQGTRLTVV.

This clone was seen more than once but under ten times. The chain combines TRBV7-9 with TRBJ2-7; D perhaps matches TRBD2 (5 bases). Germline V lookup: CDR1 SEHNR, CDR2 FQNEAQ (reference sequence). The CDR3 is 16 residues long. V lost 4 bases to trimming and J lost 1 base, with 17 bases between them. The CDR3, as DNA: TGTGCCAGCAGCTCGACGCGACTATCTAGGTCCTACGAGCAGTACTTC. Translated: CASSSTRLSRSYEQYF.

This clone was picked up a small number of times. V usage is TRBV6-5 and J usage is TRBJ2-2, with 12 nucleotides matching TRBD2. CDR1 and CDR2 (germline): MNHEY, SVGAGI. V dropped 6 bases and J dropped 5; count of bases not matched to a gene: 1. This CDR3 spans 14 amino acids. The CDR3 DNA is TGTGCCAGCAGGACTAGCGGGAGAACCGGGGAGCTGTTTTTT. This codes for CASRTSGRTGELFF.

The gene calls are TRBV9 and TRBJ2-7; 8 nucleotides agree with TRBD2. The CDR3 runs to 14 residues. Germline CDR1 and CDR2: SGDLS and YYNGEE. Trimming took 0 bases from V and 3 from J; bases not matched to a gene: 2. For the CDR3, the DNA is TGTGCCAGCAGCGTAGGTACTAGCGGCTACGAGCAGTACTTC. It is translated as CASSVGTSGYEQYF.

For the CDR3, the DNA is TGTGCCAGCAGCTTATCTACTAGCGGGAGCTATGAGCAGTTCTTC. Residues: CASSLSTSGSYEQFF. The chain couples TRBV7-9 to TRBJ2-1, with 11 positions matching TRBD2. Per the germline V gene, CDR1 is SEHNR and CDR2 is FQNEAQ (reference sequence). This CDR3 is built from 15 residues. V lost 2 bases, J lost 8 bases, and 5 bases stayed unmatched.

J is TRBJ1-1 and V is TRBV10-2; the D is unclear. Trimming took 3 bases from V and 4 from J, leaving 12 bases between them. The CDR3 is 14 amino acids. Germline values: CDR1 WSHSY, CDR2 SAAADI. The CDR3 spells CASSDDAASTEAFF. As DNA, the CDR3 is TGCGCCAGCAGTGACGACGCGGCGAGCACTGAAGCTTTCTTT.

The CDR3 sequence is CAGTSGVVNEAFF. The CDR3 bases are TGTGCCGGAACATCAGGGGTGGTCAATGAAGCTTTCTTT. V and J are TRBV5-8 and TRBJ1-1; the D gene is possibly TRBD1 (6 bases). CDR1 is SGHTS, CDR2 YDEGEE, per germline. The V end was cut by 10 bases, the J end by 7 bases, with 20 bases between. This CDR3 has 13 amino acids.

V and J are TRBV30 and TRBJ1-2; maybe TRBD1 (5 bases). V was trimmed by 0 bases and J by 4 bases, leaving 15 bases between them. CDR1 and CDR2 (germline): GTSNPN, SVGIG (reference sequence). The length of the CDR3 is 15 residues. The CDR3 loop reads CAWSVQAGLSYGYTF. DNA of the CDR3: TGTGCCTGGAGTGTACAGGCAGGCTTGAGCTATGGCTACACCTTC.

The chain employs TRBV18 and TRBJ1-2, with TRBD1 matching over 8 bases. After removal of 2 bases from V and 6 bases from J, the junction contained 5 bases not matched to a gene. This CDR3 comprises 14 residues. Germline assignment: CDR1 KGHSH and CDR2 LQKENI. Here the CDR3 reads CASSPGTGFDGYTF. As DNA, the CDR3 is TGTGCCAGCTCACCAGGGACAGGATTCGATGGCTACACCTTC.

The CDR3 DNA reads as TGCGCCAGCAGCTTCGCGGACAGGGCGAACACTGAAGCTTTCTTT. It translates to CASSFADRANTEAFF. The V and J genes are TRBV5-1 and TRBJ1-1, with 8 bases aligning to TRBD1. This CDR3 comprises 15 residues. Per the germline V gene, CDR1 is SGHRS and CDR2 is YFSETQ. V trimming: 2 bases; J trimming: 1 base; junction bases outside the gene matches: 4. Complete variable domain (other parts from reference TRBV5-1 and TRBJ1-1): KAGVTQTPRYLIKTRGQQVTLSCSPISGHRSVSWYQQTPGQGLQFLFEYFSETQRNKGNFPGRFSGRQFSNSRSEMNVSTLELGDSALYLCASSFADRANTEAFFGQGTRLTVV.

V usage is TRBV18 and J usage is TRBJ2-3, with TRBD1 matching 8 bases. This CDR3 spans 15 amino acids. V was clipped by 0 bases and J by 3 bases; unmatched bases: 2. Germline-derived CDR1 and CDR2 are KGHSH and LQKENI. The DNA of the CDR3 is TGTGCCAGCTCACCACCGGACAGGGTGACAGATACGCAGTATTTT. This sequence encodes CASSPPDRVTDTQYF.

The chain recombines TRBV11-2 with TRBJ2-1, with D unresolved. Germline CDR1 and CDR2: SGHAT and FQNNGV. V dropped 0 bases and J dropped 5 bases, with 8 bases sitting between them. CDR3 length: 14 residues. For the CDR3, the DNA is TGTGCCAGCAGCTTAGAGGCGGCCGACAATGAGCAGTTCTTC. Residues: CASSLEAADNEQFF.